These T cell receptor beta chains were read from a single sample in a study of cytomegalovirus exposure and HLA in healthy donors. Some clones are missing from TCRdb's copy, which holds only in-frame ones; the method was immunoSEQ multiplex PCR. The data hold some 140,000 clones, with 70% to 80% observed a single time. The sequenced sample was PBMCs. These receptors originate from a man aged 25-40 years in good health and CMV-seronegative. The CDR3 runs from the conserved cysteine through the conserved F or W. Fields, in order: J gene, V gene, clone size, D gene, CDR3 length, CDR3 protein, CDR3 DNA. A D gene is named only where the DNA matches it firmly. Only part of the rows carry a size: once, few, many, or a class if the clone is expanded.

j_gene: TRBJ1-2; v_gene: TRBV9; abundance: -; d_gene: -; len: 16; CDR3aa: CASSVDSRVFNYGYTF; CDR3nt: TGTGCCAGCAGCGTAGACAGCCGAGTTTTTAACTATGGCTACACCTTC
j_gene: TRBJ2-3; v_gene: TRBV28; abundance: -; d_gene: TRBD1; len: 17; CDR3aa: CASSSPTRDRGADTQYF; CDR3nt: TGTGCCAGCAGTTCGCCAACACGGGACAGGGGGGCAGATACGCAGTATTTT
j_gene: TRBJ2-7; v_gene: TRBV7-7; abundance: once; d_gene: -; len: 14; CDR3aa: CASSLRGNPYEQYF; CDR3nt: TGTGCTAGCAGCTTACGGGGGAACCCTTACGAGCAGTACTTC
j_gene: TRBJ2-7; v_gene: TRBV28; abundance: -; d_gene: -; len: 15; CDR3aa: CASSTQVVRTYEQYF; CDR3nt: TGTGCCAGCAGTACCCAGGTTGTGCGCACCTACGAGCAGTACTTC
j_gene: TRBJ2-1; v_gene: TRBV13; abundance: few; d_gene: TRBD1; len: 16; CDR3aa: CASSPSGRDRRNEQFF; CDR3nt: TGTGCCAGCAGCCCGAGTGGCCGGGACAGGAGGAATGAGCAGTTCTTC
j_gene: TRBJ1-2; v_gene: TRBV4-3; abundance: -; d_gene: TRBD1; len: 12; CDR3aa: CASSQTGVGYTF; CDR3nt: TGCGCCAGCAGCCAAACAGGGGTAGGCTACACCTTC
j_gene: TRBJ2-1; v_gene: TRBV7-8; abundance: -; d_gene: TRBD2; len: 16; CDR3aa: CASSLGAGGTYNEQFF; CDR3nt: TGTGCCAGCAGCTTAGGGGCGGGAGGGACCTACAATGAGCAGTTCTTC
j_gene: TRBJ2-7; v_gene: TRBV9; abundance: -; d_gene: TRBD1; len: 15; CDR3aa: CASSVGTGGPYEQYF; CDR3nt: TGTGCCAGCAGCGTGGGGACAGGGGGCCCGTACGAGCAGTACTTC
j_gene: TRBJ2-4; v_gene: TRBV28; abundance: -; d_gene: -; len: 15; CDR3aa: CASSPFGRASDIQYF; CDR3nt: TGTGCCAGCAGCCCCTTCGGCAGGGCCTCTGACATTCAGTACTTC
j_gene: TRBJ2-7; v_gene: TRBV18; abundance: -; d_gene: TRBD1; len: 14; CDR3aa: CASSPSGTEYEQYF; CDR3nt: TGTGCCAGCTCACCATCTGGGACAGAGTACGAGCAGTACTTC
j_gene: TRBJ1-2; v_gene: TRBV7-9; abundance: -; d_gene: TRBD1; len: 15; CDR3aa: CASSQGQGAEYGYTF; CDR3nt: TGTGCCAGCAGCCAGGGACAGGGGGCAGAGTATGGCTACACCTTC
j_gene: TRBJ1-2; v_gene: TRBV6-5; abundance: -; d_gene: TRBD1; len: 15; CDR3aa: CASRPNYRGKVGYTF; CDR3nt: TGTGCCAGCAGACCCAACTACAGGGGCAAAGTCGGCTACACCTTC
j_gene: TRBJ2-1; v_gene: TRBV29-1; abundance: -; d_gene: TRBD1; len: 12; CDR3aa: CSGTGIWSEQFF; CDR3nt: TGCAGCGGGACAGGGATATGGAGCGAGCAGTTCTTC